What follows are 29 T cell receptor beta chains derived from one specimen sequenced in a study of T-cell memory formation after mild COVID-19. TCRdb processed the 5' RACE reads anew with MiXCR; each CDR3 protein has one entry. This table has 400,000 to 500,000 distinct CDR3 sequences, 20% appearing once. What was sequenced was PBMCs or a T cell subset sorted from them (not recorded which). These receptors all come from an adult woman who had mild COVID-19 (a few samples of this study predate the infection). Cell type and time point are not known.

The V gene is TRBV5-1, the J gene TRBJ1-6; TRBD1 might be the D (6 bases). Germline-derived CDR1 and CDR2 are SGHRS and YFSETQ. This CDR3 spans 18 amino acids. V lost 4 bases, J lost 0 bases, and 17 bases lay in between. CDR3: CASSPLWQGGSYNSPLHF. As DNA, the CDR3 is TGCGCCAGCAGCCCCTTATGGCAAGGGGGCTCCTATAATTCACCCCTCCACTTT.

This clonotype was found a few times. The chain joins TRBV20-1 to TRBJ1-1, with 10 bases that match TRBD1. From germline, CDR1 is DFQATT and CDR2 SNEGSKA (reference sequence). This CDR3 has 14 residues. J lost 1 base, V lost 6 bases, and 5 bases had no gene match. The CDR3 loop is CSAGTGASNTEAFF. Here the CDR3 DNA reads TGCAGTGCCGGGACAGGGGCCTCGAACACTGAAGCTTTCTTT.

V and J are TRBV20-1 and TRBJ1-1, with unresolved D. V was clipped by 1 base and J by 3 bases, with 21 bases between them. Germline-derived CDR1 and CDR2 are DFQATT and SNEGSKA (reference sequence). This CDR3 is built from 17 residues. CDR3 sequence reads: CSARGGYGLGEDTEAFF. Here the CDR3 DNA reads TGCAGTGCTAGAGGGGGTTACGGTCTGGGTGAGGACACTGAAGCTTTCTTT.

The chain links TRBV20-1 to TRBJ1-2; D uncertain. CDR3 length equals 13 residues. V lost 0 bases to trimming and J lost 5 bases, with 10 bases between them. Germline assignment: CDR1 DFQATT and CDR2 SNEGSKA (reference sequence). The CDR3 loop is CSARDLDRYGYTF. The CDR3, as DNA: TGCAGTGCTAGAGATCTGGACCGGTATGGCTACACCTTC.

V usage is TRBV24-1 and J usage is TRBJ2-2; TRBD1 might be the D (6 bases). Trimming removed 1 base from V and 2 bases from J, with 10 bases in between. There are 16 residues in the CDR3. Germline CDR1 is KGHDR and CDR2 is SFDVKD. CDR3 coding DNA: TGTGCCACCAGTGATTTCCGACAGGCTAACACCGGGGAGCTGTTTTTT. Its translation: CATSDFRQANTGELFF.

The sample holds a few counts of this clonotype. J is TRBJ1-1 and V is TRBV7-9, with D unresolved. Germline V CDR1 and CDR2: SEHNR, FQNEAQ (reference sequence). The CDR3 is 14 residues long. V dropped 5 bases and J dropped 1 base, with 11 bases sitting between them. The chain's CDR3 is CASSPGRSNTEAFF. As DNA, the CDR3 is TGTGCCAGCAGCCCTGGACGGTCGAACACTGAAGCTTTCTTT.

This clonotype appeared a few times. V gene TRBV4-2 combines with J gene TRBJ1-1, with D possibly TRBD1 on 6 matching bases. Germline V gene data show CDR1 as LGHNA and CDR2 as YNFKEQ. The CDR3 sequence is 15 residues long. Trimming removed 0 bases from V and 9 bases from J, with 17 bases in between. CDR3 protein: CASSQDMGARSQAFF. CDR3 DNA sequence: TGTGCCAGCAGCCAAGATATGGGGGCTCGGTCCCAAGCTTTCTTT.

There are a few counts of this clonotype. The V gene is TRBV6-1, the J gene TRBJ2-1; maybe TRBD2 (5 bases). V lost 2 bases, J lost 5 bases, and 22 bases lay in between. The length of the CDR3 is 18 residues. CDR1 and CDR2 from the germline V gene are MNHNS and SASEGT. CDR3 nucleotides: TGTGCCAGCAGTGAAAGGACGGTGGTGTACGGGGAGCACAATGAGCAGTTCTTC. It translates to CASSERTVVYGEHNEQFF.

The rearrangement links TRBV29-1 to TRBJ2-5; 7 positions agree with TRBD1. The CDR3 contains 16 residues. V lost 8 bases and J lost 2; bases outside the gene matches: 17. Germline loops: CDR1 SQVTM, CDR2 ANQGSEA. CDR3: CSPTGTDPPPQETQYF. The CDR3 nucleotides read TGCAGCCCGACAGGGACCGATCCCCCACCTCAAGAGACCCAGTACTTC. Variable domain in full (rest from reference TRBV29-1 and TRBJ2-5): SAVISQKPSRDICQRGTSLTIQCQVDSQVTMMFWYRQQPGQSLTLIATANQGSEATYESGFVIDKFPISRPNLTFSTLTVSNMSPEDSSIYLCSPTGTDPPPQETQYFGPGTRLLVL.

The V call is TRBV4-1, the J call TRBJ2-5, with TRBD1 matching 8 bases. Germline V gene lookup returns CDR1 MGHRA and CDR2 YSYEKL. J gave up 4 bases and V 0 bases, and 4 bases lay outside the gene matches. The CDR3 covers 15 residues. The CDR3 bases are TGCGCCAGCAGCCAAGAGCACACAGGGGGAGAGACCCAGTACTTC. Protein sequence: CASSQEHTGGETQYF.

The genes are TRBV7-9 and TRBJ2-1; 9 positions match TRBD2. CDR1 is SEHNR and CDR2 is FQNEAQ in the germline V gene (reference sequence). With 0 bases clipped from V and 8 bases from J, the junction kept 17 bases outside the gene matches. The CDR3 spans 19 residues. CDR3 nucleotides: TGTGCCAGCAGCTTAGCGCGGCTAGCGGGGAGAGGGTTTGGGGATGAGCAGTTCTTC. Translated: CASSLARLAGRGFGDEQFF.

In this sample, this clonotype turned up a few times. The chain has TRBV6-6 and TRBJ2-7, with D maybe TRBD1 (7 bases). Germline loops: CDR1 MNHNY, CDR2 SVGAGI (reference sequence). The CDR3 covers 15 residues. V was cut by 3 bases and J by 2 bases, with 14 bases left in between. Here the CDR3 reads CASSYTGDSTYEQYF. CDR3 bases: TGTGCCAGCAGTTATACGGGGGACAGCACCTACGAGCAGTACTTC.

The chain employs TRBV28 and TRBJ1-1, with TRBD1 identical over 8 bases. This CDR3 region has 14 residues. Looked up from germline, CDR1 is MDHEN and CDR2 is SYDVKM. V lost 7 bases, J lost 4 bases, and 8 bases stayed unmatched. As DNA, the CDR3 is TGTGCCAGCAACTACGTCACAGGGGGCACTGAAGCTTTCTTT. Its translation: CASNYVTGGTEAFF.

The rearrangement links TRBV6-2 or TRBV6-3 to TRBJ1-1; no reliable D call. In germline, CDR1 is MNHEY, CDR2 SVGEGT. The CDR3 runs 15 residues. V was pared by 4 bases and J by 0 bases, with 12 bases between. The CDR3 loop reads CASSSLVEMNTEAFF. As DNA, the CDR3 is TGTGCCAGCAGTTCCCTGGTAGAGATGAACACTGAAGCTTTCTTT.

J is TRBJ2-2 and V is TRBV12-3 or TRBV12-4; D may be TRBD1 (6 bases). The CDR3 extends over 14 amino acids. The V end lost 3 bases, the J end lost 4 bases, and 9 bases lay between the germline ends. Here the CDR3 DNA reads TGTGCCAGCAGTTTCAGGGGTTCCACCGGGGAGCTGTTTTTT. Its protein product is CASSFRGSTGELFF.

This clonotype was detected a few times. The genes are TRBV29-1 and TRBJ1-1; maybe TRBD1 (5 bases). V was clipped by 1 base and J by 1 base, with 10 bases between them. Per the germline V gene, CDR1 is SQVTM and CDR2 is ANQGSEA. This CDR3 has 14 amino acids. The CDR3 region has the DNA TGCAGCGTTGAAGCAGGGTTAGGGAACACTGAAGCTTTCTTT. This encodes CSVEAGLGNTEAFF.

In nucleotides, the CDR3 is TGTGCCAGCAGCCAAGTCCCCACTGAAGCTTTCTTT. This gives the protein CASSQVPTEAFF. This chain links TRBV14 with TRBJ1-1; no firm D call. CDR1 SGHDN and CDR2 FVKESK come from the germline V gene. The CDR3 covers 12 residues. Trimming left V 1 base short and J 4 bases short, with 4 bases between.

V is TRBV20-1 and J is TRBJ2-7, with TRBD1 matching 7 bases. Looked up from germline, CDR1 is DFQATT and CDR2 is SNEGSKA (reference sequence). V was pared by 1 base and J by 6 bases, with 3 bases of the junction left unmatched. CDR3 length: 12 residues. The CDR3 region is CSARGTGVEQYF. The CDR3 nucleotides read TGCAGTGCTAGAGGAACAGGGGTCGAGCAGTACTTC.

The chain's CDR3 is CAGDFGHGYTF. Written as DNA, the CDR3 is TGTGCCGGTGACTTCGGGCATGGCTACACCTTC. V usage is TRBV30 and J usage is TRBJ1-2; the D is unclear. This CDR3 has 11 residues. CDR1 and CDR2 (germline): GTSNPN, SVGIG (reference sequence). V was trimmed by 8 bases and J by 6 bases, leaving 13 bases between them. The variable domain in full, with the rest retrieved from reference TRBV30 and TRBJ1-2, is SQTIHQWPATLVQPVGSPLSLECTVEGTSNPNLYWYRQAAGRGLQLLFYSVGIGQISSEVPQNLSASRPQDRQFILSSKKLLLSDSGFYLCAGDFGHGYTFGSGTRLTVV.

V and J are TRBV5-1 and TRBJ2-1, with 7 bases identical to TRBD1. Trimming took 2 bases from V and 5 from J; bases not matched to a gene: 7. The V gene's germline CDR1 is SGHRS and CDR2 YFSETQ. This CDR3 comprises 15 residues. The CDR3 sequence: CASSFDRVRDNEQFF. For the CDR3, the DNA is TGCGCCAGCAGCTTCGACAGGGTTCGGGACAATGAGCAGTTCTTC.

Regarding this clonotype: One end of the junction is discordant with germline, which a read error may explain. The chain is built from TRBV5-1 and TRBJ2-1, with D perhaps assigned TRBD1 or TRBD2 (5 bases each). Germline CDR1 is SGHRS and CDR2 is YFSETQ. There are 12 residues in the CDR3. CDR3 bases: TGCGCCAGCAGCCCCCTCACCGGGACCCTGAGTTTC. It yields the protein CASSPLTGTLSF.

This rearrangement joins TRBV20-1 to TRBJ2-6; 9 positions match TRBD1. The V gene end was trimmed by 3 bases and the J gene end by 0 bases; junction bases not matched to a gene: 6. The CDR3 loop spans 17 amino acids. Germline assignment: CDR1 DFQATT and CDR2 SNEGSKA (reference sequence). The CDR3 DNA follows: TGCAGTGCTAGGGGGGGACAGGGTGGCTCTGGGGCCAACGTCCTGACTTTC. It codes for CSARGGQGGSGANVLTF.

This chain connects TRBV29-1 to TRBJ2-1; possibly TRBD1 for D (5 bases). This CDR3 has 15 residues. Trimming stripped 6 bases from V and 0 bases from J, with 15 bases between. CDR1 and CDR2 (germline): SQVTM, ANQGSEA. The CDR3 DNA sequence: TGCAGCGTGGCAAAAGGGGCGCTCTCCTACAATGAGCAGTTCTTC. Its translation: CSVAKGALSYNEQFF.

This clonotype turned up a few times. The rearrangement links TRBV5-1 to TRBJ2-2; no clear D. CDR3 length: 15 residues. V lost 0 bases to trimming and J lost 1 base, with 7 bases between them. Germline V gene sequence: CDR1 SGHRS, CDR2 YFSETQ. The CDR3 nucleotides are TGCGCCAGCAGCTTGGCCTATCAGAACACCGGGGAGCTGTTTTTT. Protein product: CASSLAYQNTGELFF.

This chain links TRBV7-9 with TRBJ2-7; D may match TRBD1 or TRBD2 (5 bases each). Trimming took 5 bases from V and 2 from J, leaving 13 bases between them. The CDR3 spans 14 residues. In germline, CDR1 is SEHNR, CDR2 FQNEAQ (reference sequence). The CDR3 sequence is CASSSSGTPYEQYF. As DNA, the CDR3 is TGTGCCAGCAGCAGCTCCGGGACCCCCTACGAGCAGTACTTC.

The chain is built from TRBV12-3 or TRBV12-4 and TRBJ2-5; TRBD2 aligns across 8 bases. V dropped 7 bases and J dropped 4; count of bases not matched to a gene: 8. This CDR3 spans 14 amino acids. Here the CDR3 DNA reads TGTGCCAGCAACCCAGCGGGAGTGGGAGAGACCCAGTACTTC. Its protein product is CASNPAGVGETQYF.

This rearrangement joins TRBV5-8 to TRBJ1-6; 8 nucleotides agree with TRBD1. Germline CDR1 reads SGHTS; CDR2 reads YDEGEE. The CDR3 length is 19 residues. V gave up 0 bases and J gave up 2 bases; unmatched junction bases: 10. CDR3 nucleotides: TGTGCCAGCAGCTTGGACGACAGGGGACCCCGTCCCTATAATTCACCCCTCCACTTT. Its protein is CASSLDDRGPRPYNSPLHF.

In the case of this clonotype: This may come from a read error, since a much larger clone is one base off. The genes are TRBV12-3 or TRBV12-4 and TRBJ2-3, with 7 bases matching TRBD2. V lost 6 bases and J lost 0; bases outside the gene matches: 3. The CDR3 sequence is 14 residues long. The CDR3 region is CASRLSGSTDTQYF. CDR3 DNA: TGTGCCAGCAGACTTAGCGGGAGCACAGATACGCAGTATTTT.

This chain uses TRBV24-1 with TRBJ2-1; 10 bases line up with TRBD2. Germline loops: CDR1 KGHDR, CDR2 SFDVKD. The CDR3 has 14 residues. Germline trimming cut 9 bases from V and 4 bases from J; bases unmatched to any gene: 5. This CDR3 reads CATSGTSAYNEQFF. The CDR3 DNA follows: TGTGCCACCTCCGGGACTAGCGCTTACAATGAGCAGTTCTTC.